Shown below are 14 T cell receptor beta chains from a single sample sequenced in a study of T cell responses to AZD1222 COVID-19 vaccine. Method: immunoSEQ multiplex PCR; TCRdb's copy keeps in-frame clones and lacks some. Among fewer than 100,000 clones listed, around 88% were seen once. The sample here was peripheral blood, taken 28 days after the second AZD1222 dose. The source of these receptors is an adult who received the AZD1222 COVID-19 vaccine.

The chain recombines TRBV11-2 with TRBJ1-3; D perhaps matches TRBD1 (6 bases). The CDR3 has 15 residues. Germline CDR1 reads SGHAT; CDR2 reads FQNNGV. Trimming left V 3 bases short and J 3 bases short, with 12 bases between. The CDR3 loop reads CASSLAGVYGNTIYF. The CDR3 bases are TGTGCCAGCAGCTTGGCAGGGGTGTATGGAAACACCATATATTTT.

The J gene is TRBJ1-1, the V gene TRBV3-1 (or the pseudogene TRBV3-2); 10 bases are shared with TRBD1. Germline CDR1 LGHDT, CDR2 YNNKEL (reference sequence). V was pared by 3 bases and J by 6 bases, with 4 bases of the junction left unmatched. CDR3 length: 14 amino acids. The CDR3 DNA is TGTGCCAGCAGCCATGGGACAGGGGAGTCTGAAGCTTTCTTT. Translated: CASSHGTGESEAFF.

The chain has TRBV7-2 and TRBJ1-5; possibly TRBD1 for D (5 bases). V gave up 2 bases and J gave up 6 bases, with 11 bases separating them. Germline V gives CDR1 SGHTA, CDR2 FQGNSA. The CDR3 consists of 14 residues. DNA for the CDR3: TGTGCCAGCAGCTTACTGGCAGGGTTTCAGCCCCAGCATTTT. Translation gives CASSLLAGFQPQHF.

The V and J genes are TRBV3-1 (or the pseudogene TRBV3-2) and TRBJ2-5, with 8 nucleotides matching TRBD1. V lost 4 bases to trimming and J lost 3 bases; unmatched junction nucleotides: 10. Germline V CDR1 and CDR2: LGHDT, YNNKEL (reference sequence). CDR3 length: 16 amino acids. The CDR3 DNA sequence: TGTGCCAGCAGCCGATCGGGAGCAGGGGGCAAAGAGACCCAGTACTTC. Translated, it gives CASSRSGAGGKETQYF.

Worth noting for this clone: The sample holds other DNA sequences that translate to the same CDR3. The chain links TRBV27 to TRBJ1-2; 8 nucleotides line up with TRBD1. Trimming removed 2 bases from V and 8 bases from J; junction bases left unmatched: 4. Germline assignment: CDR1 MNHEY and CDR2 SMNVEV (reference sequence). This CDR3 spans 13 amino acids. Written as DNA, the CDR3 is TGTGCCAGCAGTTTACAGGGGGCGCGAGGCTACACCTTC. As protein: CASSLQGARGYTF.

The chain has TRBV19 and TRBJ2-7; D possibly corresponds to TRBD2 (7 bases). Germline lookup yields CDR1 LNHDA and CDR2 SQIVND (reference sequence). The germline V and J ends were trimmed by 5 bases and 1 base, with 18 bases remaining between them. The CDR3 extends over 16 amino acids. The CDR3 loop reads CASSASQGRGSYEQYF. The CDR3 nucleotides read TGTGCCAGTAGTGCGAGCCAGGGGAGGGGTTCCTACGAGCAGTACTTC.

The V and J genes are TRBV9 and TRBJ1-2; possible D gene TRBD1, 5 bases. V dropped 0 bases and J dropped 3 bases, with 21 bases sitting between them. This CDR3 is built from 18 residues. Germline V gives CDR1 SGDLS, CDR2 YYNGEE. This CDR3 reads CASSVAPGPGISDYGYTF. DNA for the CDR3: TGTGCCAGCAGCGTAGCTCCGGGGCCGGGGATATCGGACTATGGCTACACCTTC.

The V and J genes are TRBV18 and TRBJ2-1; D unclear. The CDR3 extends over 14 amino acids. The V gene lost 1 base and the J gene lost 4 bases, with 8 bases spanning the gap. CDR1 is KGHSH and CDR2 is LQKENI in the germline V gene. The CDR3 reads CASSPRTEYNEQFF. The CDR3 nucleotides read TGTGCCAGCTCACCACGTACGGAATACAATGAGCAGTTCTTC.

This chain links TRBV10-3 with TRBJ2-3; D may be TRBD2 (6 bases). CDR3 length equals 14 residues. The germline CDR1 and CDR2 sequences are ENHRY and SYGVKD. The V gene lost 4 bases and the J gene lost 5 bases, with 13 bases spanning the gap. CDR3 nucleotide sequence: TGTGCCATCAGTGCGGGGGACCAGCAAGATACGCAGTATTTT. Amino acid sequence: CAISAGDQQDTQYF.

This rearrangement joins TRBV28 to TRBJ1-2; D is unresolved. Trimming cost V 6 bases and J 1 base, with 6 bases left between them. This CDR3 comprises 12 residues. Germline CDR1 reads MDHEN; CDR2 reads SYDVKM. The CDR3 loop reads CASRLLNYGYTF. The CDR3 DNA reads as TGTGCCAGCAGGTTACTTAACTATGGCTACACCTTC.

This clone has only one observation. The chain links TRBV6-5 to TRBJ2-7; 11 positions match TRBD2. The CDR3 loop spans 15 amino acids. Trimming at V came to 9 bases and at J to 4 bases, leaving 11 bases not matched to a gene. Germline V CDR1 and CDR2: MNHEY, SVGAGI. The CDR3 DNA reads TGTGCCAGTGGTAGCGGGGGGGCAAATTCATACGAGCAGTACTTC. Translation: CASGSGGANSYEQYF.

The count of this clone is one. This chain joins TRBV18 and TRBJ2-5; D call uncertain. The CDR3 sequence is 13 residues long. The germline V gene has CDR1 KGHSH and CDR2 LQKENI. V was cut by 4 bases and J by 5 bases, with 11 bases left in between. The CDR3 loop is CASSRSGRETQYF. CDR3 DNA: TGTGCCAGCTCACGATCCGGACGGGAGACCCAGTACTTC.

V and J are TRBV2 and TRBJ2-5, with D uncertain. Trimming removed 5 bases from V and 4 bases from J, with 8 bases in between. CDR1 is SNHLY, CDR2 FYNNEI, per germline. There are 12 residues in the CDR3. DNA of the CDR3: TGTGCCAGCAGTCGTCTAGGAGAGACCCAGTACTTC. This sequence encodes CASSRLGETQYF.

The CDR3 coding sequence is TGTGCCAGCCAGAGTGGAGGGCGCTTGGATGGCTACACCTTC. This encodes CASQSGGRLDGYTF. The J gene is TRBJ1-2, the V gene TRBV19; D remains unclear. The germline V and J ends were trimmed by 9 bases and 6 bases, with 20 bases remaining between them. Germline V gives CDR1 LNHDA, CDR2 SQIVND (reference sequence). The CDR3 loop spans 14 amino acids.